This TCR beta chain was identified in a study of spatial heterogeneity in lung cancer (dated by TCRdb to between 2019 and 2020). Study-wide context: Beta-chain transcripts were consistently detected in greater numbers than alpha-chain transcripts, which likely reflected higher beta-chain transcript abundance. Nonsynonymous mutation counts, determined by whole-exome sequencing of tumor tissue, were related to TCR repertoire features. Both alpha and beta chains were TCR-sequenced in 210 or so tumor regions, approximately 67 matched nontumor lung samples and some 56 PBMC samples obtained at surgery. In the raw uncorrected reads, each unique combination of TCR and UMI appeared on average more than ten times. In non-small cell lung cancer, the study made a quantitative comparison of TCR alpha and beta repertoires among multiple tumor regions, matched nontumor lung and blood.

Libraries came from 5' RACE. Data came from a NextSeq 500. The TCR library protocol attached a unique molecular identifier to each TCR cDNA molecule to allow correction of PCR and sequencing errors. In the paper's pipeline: TCR identification, UMI-based error correction and CDR3 extraction were all carried out with Decombinator tools. Expanded TCRs were defined as those above a frequency of 2 per 1,000, corresponding to the top 1% of the tumor frequency distribution. Each repertoire was subsampled 100 times to 5,000 TCRs, after which Renyi diversity was computed with the R vegan package. To build CDR3 similarity networks, amino acid triplet string-kernel similarity was used, and CDR3s were connected when their pairwise similarity was above 0.82. TCRdb reprocessing: public reads trimmed at Q25 with fastp, clones called with MiXCR, in-frame beta chains kept. For every CDR3 protein sequence, its rows merge into one entry that carries the most common genes and DNA. The authors' filters were not applied to this entry. This sample lists 75,000 to 85,000 distinct CDR3 sequences; 15% to 25% were detected once. The ten top clones hold roughly 6.2% of the sample.

Overall study results and their limits: Confirming at a functional level the hypothesis that regional TCRs recognize regional mutations was considered to require additional single-cell paired TCR alpha and beta sequencing. Ubiquitous expanded tumor TCRs showed up in blood more often at tumor resection than at routine follow-up.

The sample's time point label, in plain terms: sample taken at primary tumor resection. Whole RNA extracted from tumor and nontumor lung tissue, or from cryopreserved PBMC samples, was used for TCR sequencing without cell sorting. The donors were 72 patients from the lung TRACERx cohort who had early-stage, untreated non-small cell lung cancer. A patient was chosen for TCR sequencing only when enough RNA was available from at least two tumor regions. With regard to this clonotype: Its cognate antigen has yet to be identified. No per-base quality is available; no much larger clone lies one base away.

V is cut by 0 bases and J by 7 bases, and the space between the germline ends is 11 bases. Reading from cysteine to phenylalanine, the CDR3 counts 14 amino acids. The sequence is cut down to CDR3 DNA, 42 bases in frame from base 1. Reading the germline V gene (reference sequence) gives CDR1 SGHKS and CDR2 YYEKEE. This TCR came from a male donor with early-stage non-small cell lung cancer. This material consisted of PBMCs, taken at surgery. The chain joins TRBV5-5 to TRBJ1-5; a weak D assignment points to TRBD1 (6 bases agree). The nucleotide sequence is given as TGTGCCAGCAGCTTGGAGGGGGGCGGCCAGCCCCAGCATTTT. Its coded protein is CASSLEGGGQPQHF. Extended through the reference TRBV5-5 and TRBJ1-5 proteins, this CDR3 yields the full variable domain: DAGVTQSPTHLIKTRGQQVTLRCSPISGHKSVSWYQQVLGQGPQFIFQYYEKEERGRGNFPDRFSARQFPNYSSELNVNALLLGDSALYLCASSLEGGGQPQHFGDGTRLSIL.